This T cell receptor (beta chain) was recovered during a study of cytomegalovirus exposure and HLA in healthy donors. Whole-study results and caveats: It was found in a later analysis that first-cohort TCR clusters tended to co-occur in the 120 validation repertoires.

The donors were members of the 120-subject validation cohort (separate from the approximately 670-subject first cohort). Repertoires were generated with immunoSEQ multiplex PCR, while TCRdb's copy carries only in-frame clones and drops some. The top ten hold under 0.95% of the sample, which has about 360,000 clones, about nine tenths seen once. V was pared by 0 bases and J by 7 bases, with 7 bases between. The CDR3 is 13 residues long. CDR1 and CDR2 (germline): MGHRA, YSYEKL. A note on this clone: Antigen specificity is unknown.

This chain joins TRBV4-1 and TRBJ2-1; TRBD2 is a possible D gene (5 bases). This TCR was sampled from a woman between 18 and 29 years old in good health and CMV-seronegative. Sequenced sample: PBMCs. The CDR3 region has the DNA TGCGCCAGCAGCCAAGATTCGGGGAATGAGCAGTTCTTC. Its translation is CASSQDSGNEQFF.